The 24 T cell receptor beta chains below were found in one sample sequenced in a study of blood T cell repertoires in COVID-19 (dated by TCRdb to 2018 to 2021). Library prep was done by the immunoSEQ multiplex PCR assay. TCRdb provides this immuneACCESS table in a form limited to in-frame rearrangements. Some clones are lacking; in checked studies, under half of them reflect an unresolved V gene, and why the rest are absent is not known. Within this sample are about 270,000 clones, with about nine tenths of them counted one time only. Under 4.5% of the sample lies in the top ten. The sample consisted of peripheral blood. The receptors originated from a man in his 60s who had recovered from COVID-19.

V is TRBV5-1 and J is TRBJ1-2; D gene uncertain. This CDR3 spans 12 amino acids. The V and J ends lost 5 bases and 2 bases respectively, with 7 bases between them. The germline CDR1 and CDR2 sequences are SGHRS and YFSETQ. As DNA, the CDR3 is TGCGCCAGCAGGGCGGAAAACTATGGCTACACCTTC. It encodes CASRAENYGYTF.

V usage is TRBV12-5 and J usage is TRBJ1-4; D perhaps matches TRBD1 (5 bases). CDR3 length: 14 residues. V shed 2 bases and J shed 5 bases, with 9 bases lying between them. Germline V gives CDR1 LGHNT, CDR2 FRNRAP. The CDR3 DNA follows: TGTGCTAGTGGTTTGTTGACAGTAAATGAAAAACTGTTTTTT. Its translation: CASGLLTVNEKLFF.

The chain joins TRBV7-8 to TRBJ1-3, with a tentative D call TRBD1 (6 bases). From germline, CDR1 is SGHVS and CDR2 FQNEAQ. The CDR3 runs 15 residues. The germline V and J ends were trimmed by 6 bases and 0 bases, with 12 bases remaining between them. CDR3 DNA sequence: TGTGCCAGCAGATTGGACAGTTTCTCTGGAAACACCATATATTTT. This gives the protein CASRLDSFSGNTIYF. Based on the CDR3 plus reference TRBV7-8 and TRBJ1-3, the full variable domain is GAGVSQSPRYKVAKRGQDVALRCDPISGHVSLFWYQQALGQGPEFLTYFQNEAQLDKSGLPSDRFFAERPEGSVSTLKIQRTQQEDSAVYLCASRLDSFSGNTIYFGEGSWLTVV.

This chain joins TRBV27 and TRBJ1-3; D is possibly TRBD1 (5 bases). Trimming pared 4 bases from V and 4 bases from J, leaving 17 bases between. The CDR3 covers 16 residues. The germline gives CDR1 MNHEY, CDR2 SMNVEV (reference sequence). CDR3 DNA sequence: TGTGCCAGCAGTTCCGAGGGACTCCAGGGAGGAAACACCATATATTTT. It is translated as CASSSEGLQGGNTIYF.

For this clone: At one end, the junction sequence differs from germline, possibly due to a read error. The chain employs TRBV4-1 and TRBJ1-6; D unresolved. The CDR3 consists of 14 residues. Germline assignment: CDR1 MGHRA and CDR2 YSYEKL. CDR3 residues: CASSQVRSPQPLHF. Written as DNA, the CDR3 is TGCGCCAGCAGTCAAGTTAGGAGCCCTCAACCCCTCCACTTT.

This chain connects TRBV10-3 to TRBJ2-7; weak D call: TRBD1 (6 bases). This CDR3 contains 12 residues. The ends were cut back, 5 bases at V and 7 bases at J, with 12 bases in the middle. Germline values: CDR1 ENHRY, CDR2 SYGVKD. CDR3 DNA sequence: TGTGCCATCAGTCCAGGGGCTTGGGAGCAGTACTTC. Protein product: CAISPGAWEQYF.

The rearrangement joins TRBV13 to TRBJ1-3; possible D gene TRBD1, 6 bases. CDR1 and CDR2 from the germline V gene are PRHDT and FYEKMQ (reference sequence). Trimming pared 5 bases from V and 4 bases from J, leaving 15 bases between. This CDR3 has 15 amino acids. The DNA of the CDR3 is TGTGCCAGCAGCCCACAGTCGACAGGCGGAAACACCATATATTTT. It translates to CASSPQSTGGNTIYF.

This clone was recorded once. CDR3 loop: CASSQVLEPDTQYF. As DNA, the CDR3 is TGTGCCAGCAGCCAAGTTCTAGAACCAGATACGCAGTATTTT. V gene TRBV4-2 combines with J gene TRBJ2-3; D gene uncertain. Deletions cut 1 base from V and 4 bases from J, with 9 bases between. Germline V gene data show CDR1 as LGHNA and CDR2 as YNFKEQ. The CDR3 sequence is 14 residues long.

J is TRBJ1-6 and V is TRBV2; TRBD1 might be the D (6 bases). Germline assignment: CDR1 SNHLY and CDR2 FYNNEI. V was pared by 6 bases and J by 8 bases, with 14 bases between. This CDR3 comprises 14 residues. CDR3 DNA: TGTGCCAGCAGACAGGGCCTCGGGTATTCACCCCTCCACTTT. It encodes CASRQGLGYSPLHF.

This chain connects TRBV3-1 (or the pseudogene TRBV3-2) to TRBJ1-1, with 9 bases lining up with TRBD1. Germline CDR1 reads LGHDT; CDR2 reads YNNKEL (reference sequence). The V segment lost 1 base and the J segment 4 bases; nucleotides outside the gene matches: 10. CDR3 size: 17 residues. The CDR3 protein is CASSQAKGTGCGTEAFF. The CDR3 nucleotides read TGTGCCAGCAGCCAAGCTAAGGGGACAGGGTGTGGCACTGAAGCTTTCTTT.

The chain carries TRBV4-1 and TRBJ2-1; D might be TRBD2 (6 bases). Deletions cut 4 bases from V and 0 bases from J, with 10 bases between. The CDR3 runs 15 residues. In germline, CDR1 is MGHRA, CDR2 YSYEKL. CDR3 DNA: TGCGCCAGCAGCCCCGATAGCGGCTCCTACAATGAGCAGTTCTTC. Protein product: CASSPDSGSYNEQFF.

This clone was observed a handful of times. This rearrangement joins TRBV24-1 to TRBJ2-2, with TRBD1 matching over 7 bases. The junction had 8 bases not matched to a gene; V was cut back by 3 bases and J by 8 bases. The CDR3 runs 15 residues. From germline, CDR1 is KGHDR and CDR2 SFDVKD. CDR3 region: CATSDARTGRGELFF. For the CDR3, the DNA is TGTGCCACCAGTGATGCGCGGACAGGCAGAGGGGAGCTGTTTTTT.

DNA for the CDR3: TGTGCCAGCAGTTACCGAGGACTAGCGGAGAACACCGGGGAGCTGTTTTTT. Protein product: CASSYRGLAENTGELFF. This chain joins TRBV6-2 or TRBV6-3 and TRBJ2-2, with 10 bases that match TRBD2. V shed 2 bases and J 1 base; nucleotides not matched to a gene: 4. Germline loops: CDR1 MNHEY, CDR2 SVGEGT. The CDR3 is 17 amino acids.

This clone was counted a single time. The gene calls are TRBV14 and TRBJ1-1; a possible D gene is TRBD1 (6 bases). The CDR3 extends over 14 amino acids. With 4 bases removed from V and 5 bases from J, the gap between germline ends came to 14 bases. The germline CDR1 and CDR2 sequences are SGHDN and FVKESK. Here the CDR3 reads CASSLPGAGTEAFF. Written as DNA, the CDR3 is TGTGCCAGCAGCCTACCAGGGGCGGGTACTGAAGCTTTCTTT.

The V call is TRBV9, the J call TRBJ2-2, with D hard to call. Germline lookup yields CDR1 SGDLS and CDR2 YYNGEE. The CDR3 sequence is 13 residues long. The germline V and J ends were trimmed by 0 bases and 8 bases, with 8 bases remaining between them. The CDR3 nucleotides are TGTGCCAGCAGCGTAGAGTATAGTGGGGAGCTGTTTTTT. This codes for CASSVEYSGELFF.

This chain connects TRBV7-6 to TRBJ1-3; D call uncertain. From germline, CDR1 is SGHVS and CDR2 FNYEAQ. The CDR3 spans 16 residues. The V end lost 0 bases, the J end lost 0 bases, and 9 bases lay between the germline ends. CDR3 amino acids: CASSLAVALSGNTIYF. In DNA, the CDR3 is TGTGCCAGCAGCTTAGCGGTGGCCCTCTCTGGAAACACCATATATTTT. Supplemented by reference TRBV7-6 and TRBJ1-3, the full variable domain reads GAGVSQSPRYKVTKRGQDVALRCDPISGHVSLYWYRQALGQGPEFLTYFNYEAQQDKSGLPNDRFSAERPEGSISTLTIQRTEQRDSAMYRCASSLAVALSGNTIYFGEGSWLTVV.

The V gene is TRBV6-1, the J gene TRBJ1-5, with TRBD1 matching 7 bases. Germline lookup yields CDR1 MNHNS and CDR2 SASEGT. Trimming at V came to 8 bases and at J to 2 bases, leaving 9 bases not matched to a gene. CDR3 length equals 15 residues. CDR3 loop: CASGPPQGGNQPQHF. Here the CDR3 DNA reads TGTGCCAGCGGCCCGCCCCAGGGGGGCAATCAGCCCCAGCATTTT.

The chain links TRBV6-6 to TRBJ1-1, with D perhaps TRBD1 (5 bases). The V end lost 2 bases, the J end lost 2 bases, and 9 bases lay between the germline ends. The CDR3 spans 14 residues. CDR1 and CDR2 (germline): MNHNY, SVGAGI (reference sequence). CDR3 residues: CASSYGHLNTEAFF. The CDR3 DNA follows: TGTGCCAGCAGTTACGGACACCTAAACACTGAAGCTTTCTTT.

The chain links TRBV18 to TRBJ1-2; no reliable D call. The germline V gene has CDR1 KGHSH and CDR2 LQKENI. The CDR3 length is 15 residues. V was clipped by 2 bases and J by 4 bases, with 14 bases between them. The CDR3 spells CASSPTREVSYGYTF. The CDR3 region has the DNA TGTGCCAGCTCACCAACTAGGGAGGTTAGCTATGGCTACACCTTC.

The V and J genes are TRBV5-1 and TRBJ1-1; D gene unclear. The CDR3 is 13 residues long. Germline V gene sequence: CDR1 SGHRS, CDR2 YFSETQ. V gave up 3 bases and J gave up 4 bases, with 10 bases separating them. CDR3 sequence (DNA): TGCGCCAGCAGCTCCTATGGAGGCACTGAAGCTTTCTTT. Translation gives CASSSYGGTEAFF. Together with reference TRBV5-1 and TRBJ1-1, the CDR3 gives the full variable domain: KAGVTQTPRYLIKTRGQQVTLSCSPISGHRSVSWYQQTPGQGLQFLFEYFSETQRNKGNFPGRFSGRQFSNSRSEMNVSTLELGDSALYLCASSSYGGTEAFFGQGTRLTVV.

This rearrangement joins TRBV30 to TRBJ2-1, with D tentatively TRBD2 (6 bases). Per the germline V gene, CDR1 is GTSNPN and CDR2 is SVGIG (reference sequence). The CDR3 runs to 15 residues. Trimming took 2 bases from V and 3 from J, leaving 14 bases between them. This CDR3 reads CAWSPPGRNYNEQFF. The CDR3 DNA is TGTGCCTGGAGTCCCCCCGGGAGAAACTACAATGAGCAGTTCTTC.

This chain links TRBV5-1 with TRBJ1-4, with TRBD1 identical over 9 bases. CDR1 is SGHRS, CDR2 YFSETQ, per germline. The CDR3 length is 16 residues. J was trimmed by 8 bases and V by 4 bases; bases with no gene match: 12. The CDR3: CASSPELGQGWEKLFF. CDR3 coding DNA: TGCGCCAGCAGCCCCGAACTGGGACAGGGTTGGGAAAAACTGTTTTTT.

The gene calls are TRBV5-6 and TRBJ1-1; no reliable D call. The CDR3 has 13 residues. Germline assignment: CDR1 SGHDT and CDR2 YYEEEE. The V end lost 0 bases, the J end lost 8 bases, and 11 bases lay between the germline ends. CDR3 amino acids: CASSLGAPTEAFF. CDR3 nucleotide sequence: TGTGCCAGCAGCTTGGGGGCCCCCACGGAAGCTTTCTTT.

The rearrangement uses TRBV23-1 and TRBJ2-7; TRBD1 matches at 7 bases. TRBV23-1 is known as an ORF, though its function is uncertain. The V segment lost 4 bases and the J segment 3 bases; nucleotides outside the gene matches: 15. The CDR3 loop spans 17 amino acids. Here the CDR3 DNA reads TGCGCCAGCAGTCTCAATTGCCCCGGGACAGAGCTCTACGAGCAGTACTTC. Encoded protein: CASSLNCPGTELYEQYF.